The sample holds many counts of the clone carrying this T cell receptor (beta chain). This entry is derived from a study of T cells in Graves' hyperthyroidism and ophthalmopathy. Patients affected by ophthalmopathy presented a Clinical Activity Score of at least 3, a NOSPECS grade of at least 4, and disease duration below 3 months. Uncontrolled infection, other autoimmune disease, pregnancy or lactation barred patients from enrollment. Diagnosing involved the use of clinical symptoms, serum thyroxine and TRAb, thyroid ultrasound and orbital computed tomography. Germline CDR1 is MDHEN and CDR2 is SYDVKM. The CDR3 loop spans 17 amino acids. J gave up 1 base and V 6 bases, and 8 bases lay outside the gene matches. Amplified regions were TCR beta CDR3 sequences from RNA transcripts. The HTBI primer set drove a first-round RT-PCR of the TCR CDR3. From the multiplex PCR reads, TCRdb called clonotypes with MiXCR, one entry per CDR3 protein. The top ten clones hold about 7% of a sample with around 600,000 distinct CDR3 sequences, 12% to 15% of them seen once.

This receptor was taken from a woman under 30 with Graves' ophthalmopathy. The chain links TRBV28 to TRBJ1-6; the match to TRBD1 covers 8 bases. The sequenced sample was blood. CDR3 in amino acids: CASSPDRGSSYNSPLHF. The CDR3 bases are TGTGCCAGCAGCCCAGACAGGGGTTCGTCCTATAATTCACCCCTCCACTTT.